This TCR beta chain was captured by sequencing in a study of PD-L1 blockade in urothelial cancer. Time point given: pretreatment peripheral blood. General observations from the study: Tumor-associated blood clones were expanded more by durable-benefit patients at 3 weeks.

TCRdb's table, derived via immunoSEQ multiplex PCR, lists solely in-frame clones and lacks some. The sample contains 65,000 to 80,000 clones, roughly 88% of which appear only once. CDR1 is SGHRS, CDR2 YFSETQ, per germline. Losses at the gene ends were 0 bases for V and 8 bases for J; bases not matched to a gene: 3. The CDR3 length is 15 residues. Turning to this clone: The antigen is unknown.

This clonotype was obtained from a man aged 65-85 years with urothelial cancer. This sample comprised PBMCs, obtained around atezolizumab (anti-PD-L1) treatment. The V gene is TRBV5-1, the J gene TRBJ2-1; 12 bases agree with TRBD1. The chain's CDR3 is CASSLAGTGGHEQFF. The CDR3 region has the DNA TGCGCCAGCAGCTTGGCCGGGACAGGGGGCCATGAGCAGTTCTTC.